Each of the 14 T cell receptor beta chains below was sequenced from the same sample in a study of CD8 T cells in Susac syndrome. Random hexamers served to reverse transcribe roughly 0.5 to 1 ug RNA. TCRdb reanalysed the immunoSEQ multiplex PCR reads using MiXCR and keeps one entry per CDR3 protein. The sample holds some 240,000 distinct CDR3 sequences, roughly 95% seen once. Material for sequencing was CD4+ T cells from PBMCs. Receptor source: a human donor with Susac syndrome.

The chain uses TRBV4-2 and TRBJ2-7, with TRBD2 identical over 12 bases. V lost 1 base and J lost 5; bases outside the gene matches: 3. This CDR3 is built from 15 residues. Germline CDR1 LGHNA, CDR2 YNFKEQ. The CDR3 here is CASSQGTSGNDEQYF. CDR3 nucleotides: TGTGCCAGCAGCCAAGGGACTAGCGGGAATGACGAGCAGTACTTC.

The chain couples TRBV7-9 to TRBJ1-1, with D unresolved. The V end lost 5 bases, the J end lost 9 bases, and 19 bases lay between the germline ends. The CDR3 runs to 14 residues. The germline V gene encodes CDR1 SEHNR and CDR2 FQNEAQ (reference sequence). The CDR3: CASSAPGGVRKAFF. The CDR3 DNA follows: TGTGCCAGCAGCGCCCCGGGTGGTGTCCGGAAAGCTTTCTTT.

CDR3 DNA: TGTGCCAGCAGCCGATTCGAGAACACCGGGGAGCTGTTTTTT. This translates into CASSRFENTGELFF. The chain couples TRBV7-9 to TRBJ2-2, with unresolved D. This CDR3 comprises 14 residues. Germline CDR1 reads SEHNR; CDR2 reads FQNEAQ (reference sequence). The V end lost 5 bases, the J end lost 1 base, and 8 bases lay between the germline ends.

The chain links TRBV4-1 to TRBJ2-1, with D perhaps matching TRBD2 (5 bases). Germline assignment: CDR1 MGHRA and CDR2 YSYEKL. The CDR3 is made up of 13 amino acids. V was cut by 2 bases and J by 7 bases, with 9 bases left in between. CDR3 region: CASSQFWENEQFF. CDR3 sequence (DNA): TGCGCCAGCAGCCAATTCTGGGAGAATGAGCAGTTCTTC.

The V gene is TRBV7-9, the J gene TRBJ2-7, with D perhaps matching TRBD1 or TRBD2 (5 bases each). The CDR3 consists of 13 residues. Germline values: CDR1 SEHNR, CDR2 FQNEAQ (reference sequence). Trimming removed 2 bases from V and 7 bases from J, with 12 bases in between. The CDR3 reads CASSLKGRREQYF. Written as DNA, the CDR3 is TGTGCCAGCAGCTTAAAGGGACGGAGGGAGCAGTACTTC.

The chain carries TRBV19 and TRBJ2-7; D might be TRBD1 or TRBD2, each matching 5 bases. V lost 1 base to trimming and J lost 3 bases, with 10 bases between them. The germline V gene has CDR1 LNHDA and CDR2 SQIVND (reference sequence). The CDR3 extends over 14 amino acids. The DNA for the CDR3 is TGTGCCAGTAGTATAGGGGACGGAAACTACGAGCAGTACTTC. Its protein product is CASSIGDGNYEQYF.

This chain uses TRBV27 with TRBJ2-1; 7 nucleotides match TRBD1. The CDR3 is 13 residues long. CDR1 and CDR2 (germline): MNHEY, SMNVEV (reference sequence). V lost 4 bases and J lost 3; bases outside the gene matches: 0. This CDR3 is CASSWTGYNEQFF. In DNA, the CDR3 is TGTGCCAGCAGTTGGACAGGCTACAATGAGCAGTTCTTC.

The rearrangement links TRBV12-3 or TRBV12-4 to TRBJ2-7; D call uncertain. Trimming took off 5 bases at V and 3 bases at J, with 5 bases between the two ends. CDR3 length: 11 amino acids. CDR3 DNA: TGTGCCAGCAGTACGAACTACGAGCAGTACTTC. It is translated as CASSTNYEQYF.

V and J are TRBV2 and TRBJ1-2, with D possibly TRBD1 on 5 matching bases. The CDR3 contains 12 residues. Trimming took off 2 bases at V and 6 bases at J, with 7 bases between the two ends. Germline V lookup: CDR1 SNHLY, CDR2 FYNNEI. CDR3 amino acids: CASSETRDGYTF. The CDR3 DNA follows: TGTGCCAGCAGTGAAACCAGGGATGGCTACACCTTC.

This chain joins TRBV18 and TRBJ1-5; TRBD1 is a possible D gene (6 bases). V lost 1 base to trimming and J lost 5 bases, with 6 bases between them. The CDR3 is 13 amino acids. The germline gives CDR1 KGHSH, CDR2 LQKENI. The DNA of the CDR3 is TGTGCCAGCTCACCACAGGGGGATCAGCCCCAGCATTTT. Translated, it gives CASSPQGDQPQHF.

The CDR3 region has the DNA TGTGCCAGCAGCCGTCGACTAGCGGGAGGCACAGATACGCAGTATTTT. Encoded protein: CASSRRLAGGTDTQYF. The rearrangement uses TRBV7-9 and TRBJ2-3, with 12 bases aligning to TRBD2. The trim removed 5 bases at V and 1 base at J, leaving 4 bases unmatched. The CDR3 length is 16 residues. Germline CDR1 is SEHNR and CDR2 is FQNEAQ (reference sequence). Full variable domain (missing parts from reference TRBV7-9 and TRBJ2-3): DTGVSQNPRHKITKRGQNVTFRCDPISEHNRLYWYRQTLGQGPEFLTYFQNEAQLEKSRLLSDRFSAERPKGSFSTLEIQRTEQGDSAMYLCASSRRLAGGTDTQYFGPGTRLTVL.

The chain couples TRBV29-1 to TRBJ2-1, with 7 nucleotides matching TRBD2. Germline V gene data show CDR1 as SQVTM and CDR2 as ANQGSEA. V lost 7 bases to trimming and J lost 9 bases; unmatched junction nucleotides: 9. The CDR3 sequence is 12 residues long. CDR3 sequence reads: CSGTGTIFEQFF. Here the CDR3 DNA reads TGCAGCGGTACCGGGACTATTTTTGAGCAGTTCTTC.

The chain couples TRBV20-1 to TRBJ1-2, with 8 positions matching TRBD1. Looked up from germline, CDR1 is DFQATT and CDR2 is SNEGSKA (reference sequence). The CDR3 is 15 residues long. Losses at the gene ends were 5 bases for V and 3 bases for J; bases not matched to a gene: 11. CDR3: CSASRTGYGDYGYTF. CDR3 nucleotide sequence: TGCAGTGCTTCCCGGACAGGGTACGGCGACTATGGCTACACCTTC.

V and J are TRBV5-1 and TRBJ2-7, with 13 bases identical to TRBD2. V gave up 5 bases and J gave up 4 bases; unmatched junction bases: 6. The CDR3 extends over 15 amino acids. CDR1 SGHRS and CDR2 YFSETQ come from the germline V gene. Here the CDR3 reads CASRGTSGTFYEQYF. The CDR3 region has the DNA TGCGCCAGCAGGGGGACTAGCGGGACTTTTTACGAGCAGTACTTC.